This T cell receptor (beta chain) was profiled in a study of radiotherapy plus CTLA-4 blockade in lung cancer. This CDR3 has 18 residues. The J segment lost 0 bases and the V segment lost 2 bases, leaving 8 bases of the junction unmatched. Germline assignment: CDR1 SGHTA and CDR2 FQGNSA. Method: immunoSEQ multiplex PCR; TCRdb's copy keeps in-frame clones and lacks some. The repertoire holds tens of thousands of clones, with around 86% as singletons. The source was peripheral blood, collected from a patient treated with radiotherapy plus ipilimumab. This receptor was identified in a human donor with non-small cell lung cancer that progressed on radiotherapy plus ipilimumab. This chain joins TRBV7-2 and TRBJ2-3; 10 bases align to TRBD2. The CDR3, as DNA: TGTGCCAGCAGCTTACAAGCTAGCGGGGGCCTTAGCACAGATACGCAGTATTTT. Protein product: CASSLQASGGLSTDTQYF.